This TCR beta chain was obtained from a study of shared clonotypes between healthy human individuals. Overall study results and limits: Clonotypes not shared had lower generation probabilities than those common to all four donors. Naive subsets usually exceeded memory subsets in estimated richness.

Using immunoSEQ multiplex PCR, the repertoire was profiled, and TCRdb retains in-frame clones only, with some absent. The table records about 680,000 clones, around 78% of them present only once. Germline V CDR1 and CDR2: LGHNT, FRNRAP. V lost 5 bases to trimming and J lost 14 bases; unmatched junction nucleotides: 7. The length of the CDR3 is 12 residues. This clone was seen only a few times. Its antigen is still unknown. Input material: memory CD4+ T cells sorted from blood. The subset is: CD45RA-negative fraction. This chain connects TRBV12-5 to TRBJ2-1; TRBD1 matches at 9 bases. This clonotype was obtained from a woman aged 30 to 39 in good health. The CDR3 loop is CASGNRDRAKFF. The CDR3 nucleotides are TGTGCTAGTGGTAATCGGGACAGGGCGAAGTTCTTC.